The rows below give T cell receptor beta chains drawn from one sample of a study of Graves' ophthalmopathy and Graves' hyperthyroidism. In TCRdb, the multiplex PCR reads were re-called with MiXCR into one record per CDR3 protein. The data contain 740,000 or so distinct CDR3 sequences, 40% of them singletons. Sequencing was done on a sample of peripheral blood. These receptors were collected from an adult man with Graves' ophthalmopathy. CDR3s include the opening cysteine and the closing phenylalanine or tryptophan. The order of the fields is V gene, clone size, J gene, D gene, CDR3 length, CDR3 DNA, CDR3 protein. D genes are given only for firm matches. A row's size may be missing; if present it is once, few, many or a size class.

TRBV2	once	TRBJ1-2	TRBD1	13	TGTGCCAGCAGTGGTGACAGGGACGATGGCTACACCTTC	CASSGDRDDGYTF
TRBV10-3	many	TRBJ2-5	TRBD2	14	TGTGCCATCAGTGGGACTAGCGGGACAGAGACCCAGTACTTC	CAISGTSGTETQYF
TRBV2	few	TRBJ2-5	NA	16	TGTGCCAGCAGTTCTACACCGACGGCCTTCCAAGAGACCCAGTACTTC	CASSSTPTAFQETQYF
TRBV7-9	once	TRBJ1-1	NA	14	TGTGCCAGCAACCAAGCTGTAGGGGGGACTGAAGCTTTCTTT	CASNQAVGGTEAFF
TRBV12-3/TRBV12-4	few	TRBJ1-3	NA	13	TGTGCCAGCAGTATGGGACGTGGAAACACCATATATTTT	CASSMGRGNTIYF
TRBV7-8	few	TRBJ2-7	TRBD2	16	TGTGCCAGCAGGACTAGCGGGAGGTCAAGCTCCTACGAGCAGTACTTC	CASRTSGRSSSYEQYF
TRBV10-1	NA	TRBJ2-5	TRBD2	16	TGCGCCAGCAGTGAGTCGAAGAGCGGGGGAGAAGAGACCCAGTACTTC	CASSESKSGGEETQYF
TRBV9	NA	TRBJ2-7	TRBD1	15	TGTGCCAGCAGCTTGTTAGGACAGGGGGACTACGAGCGGTACTTC	CASSLLGQGDYERYF
TRBV25-1	NA	TRBJ2-2	NA	14	TGTGCCTGTACACACGTGGCGAACACCGGGGAGCTGTTTTTT	CACTHVANTGELFF
TRBV2	many	TRBJ2-6	NA	15	TGTGCCAGAAAACAAGACAGTTCAGGGGCCAACGTCCTGACTTTC	CARKQDSSGANVLTF
TRBV20-1	few	TRBJ2-7	NA	13	TGCAGTGCGCAGCCGGGCCTAACCTACGAGCAGTACTTC	CSAQPGLTYEQYF
TRBV15	NA	TRBJ2-7	NA	16	TGTGCCAGCAGTGTTCCCGGGACACAAGGGGGCTACGAGCAGTACTTC	CASSVPGTQGGYEQYF
TRBV10-3	many	TRBJ2-7	TRBD1	14	TGTGCCATCAGTGTTGACAGGGATAGCCACGAGCAGTACTTC	CAISVDRDSHEQYF
TRBV10-3	NA	TRBJ1-2	NA	15	TGTGCCATCAGTGCTAGGCCTAGGACCAACTATGGCTACACCTTC	CAISARPRTNYGYTF
TRBV12-3/TRBV12-4	NA	TRBJ1-6	TRBD1	18	TGTGCCAGCAGTGCCCGCCTGAGGGGGCTTTCCTATAATTCACCCCCCCACTTT	CASSARLRGLSYNSPPHF
TRBV29-1	many	TRBJ2-7	TRBD1	15	TGCAGCGTCGGGGACAGCTCTTACCCCTCCTACGAGCAGTACTTC	CSVGDSSYPSYEQYF
TRBV11-3	NA	TRBJ1-6	TRBD1	16	TGTGCCAGCAACAAAAATACAGGGGCGGGCAATTCACCCCTCCACTTT	CASNKNTGAGNSPLHF
TRBV7-9	NA	TRBJ1-4	NA	14	TGTGCCAGCAGCTTAGGGGGGGACAATGAAAAACTGTTTTTT	CASSLGGDNEKLFF
TRBV29-1	NA	TRBJ2-5	NA	13	TGCAGCGTTGATTCACGGGGAGAAGGGACCCAGTACTTC	CSVDSRGEGTQYF
TRBV9	NA	TRBJ1-3	NA	15	TGTGCCAGCAGCTCGGAGACCGAACATGGAAACACCATATATTTT	CASSSETEHGNTIYF
TRBV19	few	TRBJ1-1	NA	15	TGTGCCAGTAGTATATACGGGGGCGCTGACACTGAAGCTTTCTTT	CASSIYGGADTEAFF
TRBV19	many	TRBJ2-7	NA	14	TGTGCCAGTAGTCACGGGACAACTACCTACGAGCAGTACTTC	CASSHGTTTYEQYF
TRBV24-1	many	TRBJ2-7	TRBD1	14	TGTGCCACCAGTGATTCGGGACAGGGGCCTAAGTGGTACTTC	CATSDSGQGPKWYF
TRBV15	NA	TRBJ1-5	NA	15	TGTGCCACCAGCAGAGATTATAGAGGAGATAGCAATCAGCATTTT	CATSRDYRGDSNQHF
TRBV20-1	NA	TRBJ1-5	TRBD1	12	TGCAGTGCCGACAGGGCGAATCAGCCCCAGCATTTT	CSADRANQPQHF
TRBV29-1	few	TRBJ1-2	NA	11	TGCAGCGTTGCTGGGGGTGACGGCTACACCTTC	CSVAGGDGYTF
TRBV10-3	few	TRBJ2-7	TRBD1	14	TGTGCCATCTCCGGGACAGGGGTGGCCTACGAGCAGTACTTC	CAISGTGVAYEQYF
TRBV24-1	NA	TRBJ1-2	TRBD1	16	TGTGCCACCAGTGATTTGAACAGAGGGACAGCCTATGGCTACACCTTC	CATSDLNRGTAYGYTF
TRBV3-1	NA	TRBJ2-7	TRBD1	16	TGTGCCAGCAGCCAACAAGGGACAGGGCATCCCTACGAGCAGTACTTC	CASSQQGTGHPYEQYF
TRBV7-8	few	TRBJ2-5	NA	16	TGTGCCAGCAGCCCCGGGGGTCGGGGAAGGCAAGAGACCCAGTACTTC	CASSPGGRGRQETQYF
TRBV25-1	NA	TRBJ2-2	NA	13	TGTGCCAGCAGTTTCTCGCGCGCCGGGGAGCTGTTTTTT	CASSFSRAGELFF
TRBV10-3	many	TRBJ1-2	NA	12	TGTGCCATCAGGCCCGATGCCTATGGCTACACCTTC	CAIRPDAYGYTF
TRBV11-2	NA	TRBJ2-5	NA	14	TGTGCCAGCAGCTCACATACAGTCCAAGAGACCCAGTACTTC	CASSSHTVQETQYF
TRBV2	many	TRBJ2-7	TRBD2	12	TGTGCCACATGGACTAGCGGGACCGAGCAGTACTTC	CATWTSGTEQYF
TRBV10-3	NA	TRBJ1-5	TRBD1	16	TGTGCCATCAGTGCCGTCGGGGGGACAGGGGATCAGCCCCAGCATTTT	CAISAVGGTGDQPQHF
TRBV2	NA	TRBJ1-2	TRBD1	15	TGTGCCAGCGCCGGGACAGGGGGAATAAGATATGGCTACACCTTC	CASAGTGGIRYGYTF
TRBV2	many	TRBJ1-5	NA	14	TGTGCCAGCAGTGATTTGGGGTTGGGTCAGCCCCAGCATTTT	CASSDLGLGQPQHF
TRBV10-3	many	TRBJ2-5	TRBD2	15	TGTGCCATCAGTGAACGAGCGGGGGGGCCAGAGACCCAGTACTTC	CAISERAGGPETQYF
TRBV20-1	NA	TRBJ1-5	NA	13	TGCAGTGCTAGAATGCTACGGGATCAGCCCCAGCATTTT	CSARMLRDQPQHF
TRBV10-3	NA	TRBJ1-2	NA	15	TGTGCCATCAGTGAATGGGCGGATGATAACTATGGCTACACCTTC	CAISEWADDNYGYTF
TRBV9	few	TRBJ2-7	TRBD1	16	TGTGCCAGCAGCGTAGCTCTAGGACAGGGTTTCGACGAGCAGTACTTC	CASSVALGQGFDEQYF
TRBV25-1	NA	TRBJ1-5	NA	16	TGTGCCAGCAGTGCTAGAGATCGGGTTAGCAATCAGCCCCAGCATTTT	CASSARDRVSNQPQHF
TRBV2	NA	TRBJ1-1	NA	11	TGTGCCAGCAGTGAACGGCAGGTCACGACATTT	CASSERQVTTF
TRBV11-1	NA	TRBJ1-5	NA	17	TGTGCCAGCAGCTTAGTTATTACGGAAGATAGCAATCAGCCCCAGCATTTT	CASSLVITEDSNQPQHF
TRBV2	many	TRBJ1-6	NA	15	TGTGCCAGCAGTCCCCGGCGGGGGCAGAATTCACCCCTCCACTTT	CASSPRRGQNSPLHF
TRBV12-3/TRBV12-4	NA	TRBJ2-5	TRBD2	17	TGTGCCAGCAGTTCGGGGACTAGCGGGGGGGAAGGAGAGACCCAGTACTTC	CASSSGTSGGEGETQYF
TRBV14	few	TRBJ2-7	TRBD1	15	TGTGCCAGCAGTCTATACCGGGACAGCTCCTACGAGCAGTACTTC	CASSLYRDSSYEQYF
TRBV13	many	TRBJ2-7	NA	13	TGTGCCAGCAGCTTGCAAGGGCATGACGAGCAGTACTTC	CASSLQGHDEQYF
TRBV29-1	NA	TRBJ2-3	NA	12	TGCAGCGGAGACGGGGGCACAGATACGCAGTATTTT	CSGDGGTDTQYF
TRBV19	NA	TRBJ2-7	NA	15	TGTGCCAGCAGTTTAGTCCCCCCAGGGCACTACGAGCAGTACTTC	CASSLVPPGHYEQYF
TRBV7-2	once	TRBJ1-2	NA	18	TGTGCCAGCAGCTTAAGACAGGTCCTAGCCCCTTCTAACTATGGCTACACCTTC	CASSLRQVLAPSNYGYTF